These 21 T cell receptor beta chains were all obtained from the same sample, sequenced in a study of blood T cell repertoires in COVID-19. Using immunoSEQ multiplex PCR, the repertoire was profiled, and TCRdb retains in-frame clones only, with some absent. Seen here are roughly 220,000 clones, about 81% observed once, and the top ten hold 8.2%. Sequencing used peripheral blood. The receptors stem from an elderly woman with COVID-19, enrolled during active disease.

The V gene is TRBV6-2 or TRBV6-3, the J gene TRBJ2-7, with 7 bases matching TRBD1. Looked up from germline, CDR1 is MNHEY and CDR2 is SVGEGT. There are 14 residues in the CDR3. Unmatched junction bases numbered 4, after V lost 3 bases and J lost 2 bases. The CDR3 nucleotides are TGTGCCAGCAGTTATTCGACAGGGCCCTACGAGCAGTACTTC. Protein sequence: CASSYSTGPYEQYF.

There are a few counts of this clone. The CDR3 spells CASSLFSGNQPQHF. CDR3 nucleotide sequence: TGTGCCAGCTCACTCTTTTCGGGCAATCAGCCCCAGCATTTT. V gene TRBV18 combines with J gene TRBJ1-5; D is unresolved. In germline, CDR1 is KGHSH, CDR2 LQKENI. This CDR3 contains 14 residues. V lost 4 bases and J 2 bases, leaving 9 bases between the germline ends.

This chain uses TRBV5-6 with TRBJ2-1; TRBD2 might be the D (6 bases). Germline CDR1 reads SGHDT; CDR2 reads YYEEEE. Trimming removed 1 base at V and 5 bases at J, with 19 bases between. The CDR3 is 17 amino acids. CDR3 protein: CASSLFPGTPGDNEQFF. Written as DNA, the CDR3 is TGTGCCAGCAGCTTGTTTCCGGGGACGCCGGGAGACAATGAGCAGTTCTTC.

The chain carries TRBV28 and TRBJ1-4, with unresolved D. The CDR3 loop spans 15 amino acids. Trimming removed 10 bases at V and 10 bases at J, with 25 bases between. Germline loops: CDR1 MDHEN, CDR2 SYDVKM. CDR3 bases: TGTGCCACCCTCGCGGCGGGCGGGTTCGGTGGAAAACTGTTTTTT. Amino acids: CATLAAGGFGGKLFF.

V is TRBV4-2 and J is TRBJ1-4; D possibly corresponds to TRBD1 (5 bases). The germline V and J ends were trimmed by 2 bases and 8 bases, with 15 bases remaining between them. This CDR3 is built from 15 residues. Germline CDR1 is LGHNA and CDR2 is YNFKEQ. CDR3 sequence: CASSQPITGDEKLFF. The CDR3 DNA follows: TGTGCCAGCAGCCAACCCATTACGGGGGACGAAAAACTGTTTTTT.

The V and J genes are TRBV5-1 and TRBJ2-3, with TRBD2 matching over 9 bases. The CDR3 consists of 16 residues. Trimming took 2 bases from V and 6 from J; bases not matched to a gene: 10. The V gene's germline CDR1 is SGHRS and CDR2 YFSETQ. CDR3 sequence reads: CASSLLAGFVMDTQYF. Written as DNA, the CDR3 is TGCGCCAGCAGCTTACTAGCGGGTTTCGTAATGGATACGCAGTATTTT.

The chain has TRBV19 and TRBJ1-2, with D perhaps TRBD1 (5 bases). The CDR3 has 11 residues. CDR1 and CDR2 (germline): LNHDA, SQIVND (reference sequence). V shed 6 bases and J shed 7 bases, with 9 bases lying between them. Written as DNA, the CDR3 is TGTGCCAGTAGGGAGGGGAGTGGCTACACCTTC. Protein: CASREGSGYTF.

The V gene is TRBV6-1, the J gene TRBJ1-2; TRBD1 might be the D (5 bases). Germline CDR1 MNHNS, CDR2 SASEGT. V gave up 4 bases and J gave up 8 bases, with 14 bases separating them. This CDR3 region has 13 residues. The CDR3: CASSALGDKGYTF. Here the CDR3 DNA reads TGTGCCAGCAGTGCCCTAGGGGATAAGGGCTACACCTTC.

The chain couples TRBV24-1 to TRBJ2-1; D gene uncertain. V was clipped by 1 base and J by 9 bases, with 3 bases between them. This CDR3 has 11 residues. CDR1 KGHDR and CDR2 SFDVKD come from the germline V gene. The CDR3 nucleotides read TGTGCCACCAGTGATTTTAGTGAGCAGTTCTTC. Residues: CATSDFSEQFF.

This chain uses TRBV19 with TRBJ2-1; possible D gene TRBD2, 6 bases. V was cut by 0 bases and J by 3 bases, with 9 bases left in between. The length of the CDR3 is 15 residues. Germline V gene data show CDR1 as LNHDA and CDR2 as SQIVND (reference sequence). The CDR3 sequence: CASSIEGGLYNEQFF. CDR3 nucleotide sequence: TGTGCCAGTAGTATAGAGGGGGGACTCTACAATGAGCAGTTCTTC.

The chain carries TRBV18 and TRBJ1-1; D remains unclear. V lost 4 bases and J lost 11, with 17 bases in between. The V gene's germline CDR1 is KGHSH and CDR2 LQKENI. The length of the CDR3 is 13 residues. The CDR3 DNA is TGTGCCAGCTCACTCTACCTTTCGGTGGAGGCTTTCTTT. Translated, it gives CASSLYLSVEAFF.

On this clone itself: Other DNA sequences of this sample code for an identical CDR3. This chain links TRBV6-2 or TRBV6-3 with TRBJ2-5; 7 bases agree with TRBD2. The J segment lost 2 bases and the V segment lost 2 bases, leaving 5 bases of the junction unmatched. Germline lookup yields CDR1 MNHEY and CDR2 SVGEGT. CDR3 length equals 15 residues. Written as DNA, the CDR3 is TGTGCCAGCAGTTACGACTCTAGCGGACAAGAGACCCAGTACTTC. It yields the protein CASSYDSSGQETQYF.

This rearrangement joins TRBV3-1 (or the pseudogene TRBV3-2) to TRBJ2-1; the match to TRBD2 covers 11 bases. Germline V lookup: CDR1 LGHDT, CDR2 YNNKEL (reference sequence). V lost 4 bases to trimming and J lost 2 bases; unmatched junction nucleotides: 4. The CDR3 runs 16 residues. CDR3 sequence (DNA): TGTGCCAGCAGCCGAGGGACTAGCGGCCCCTACAATGAGCAGTTCTTC. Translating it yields CASSRGTSGPYNEQFF.

CDR3 DNA sequence: TGTGCCAGCAGCTTAGATCAGTCGAGGAACGAGCAGTACTTC. Translating it yields CASSLDQSRNEQYF. The genes are TRBV7-9 and TRBJ2-7; unclear D gene. This CDR3 is 14 amino acids long. Germline V lookup: CDR1 SEHNR, CDR2 FQNEAQ (reference sequence). The V end was cut by 1 base, the J end by 5 bases, with 12 bases between.

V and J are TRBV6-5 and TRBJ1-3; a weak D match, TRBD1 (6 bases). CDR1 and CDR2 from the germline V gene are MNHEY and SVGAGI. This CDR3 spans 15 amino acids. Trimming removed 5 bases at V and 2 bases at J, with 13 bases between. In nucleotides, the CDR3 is TGTGCCAGCAGTCTAGCAGGGGCTCCTGGAAACACCATATATTTT. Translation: CASSLAGAPGNTIYF.

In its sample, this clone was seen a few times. CDR3 nucleotides: TGTGCCAGCAGTTGGCAGGGTTCGGGCTACACCTTC. Translation gives CASSWQGSGYTF. The chain carries TRBV6-5 and TRBJ1-2; D might be TRBD1 (5 bases). Per germline, CDR1 MNHEY and CDR2 SVGAGI. Trimming pared 4 bases from V and 8 bases from J, leaving 11 bases between. This CDR3 is built from 12 residues.

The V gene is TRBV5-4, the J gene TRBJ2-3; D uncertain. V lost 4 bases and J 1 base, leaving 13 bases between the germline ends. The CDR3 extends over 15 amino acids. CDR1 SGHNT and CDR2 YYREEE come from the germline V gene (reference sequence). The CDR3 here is CASSPRGSGTDTQYF. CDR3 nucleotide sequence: TGTGCCAGCAGCCCCCGTGGTTCGGGCACAGATACGCAGTATTTT.

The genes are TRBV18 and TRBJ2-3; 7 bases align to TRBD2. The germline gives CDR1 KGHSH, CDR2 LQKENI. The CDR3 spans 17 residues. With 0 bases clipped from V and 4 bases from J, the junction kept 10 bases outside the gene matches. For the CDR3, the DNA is TGTGCCAGCTCACCACCCCTCGAAAAGCGGGAAGCAGATACGCAGTATTTT. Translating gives CASSPPLEKREADTQYF.

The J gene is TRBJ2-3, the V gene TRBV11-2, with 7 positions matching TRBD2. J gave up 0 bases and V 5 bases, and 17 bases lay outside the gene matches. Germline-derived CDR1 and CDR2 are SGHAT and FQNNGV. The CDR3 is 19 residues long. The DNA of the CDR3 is TGTGCCAGCAGCCCCCCCCTGGGGCGGTCTAGCGGAAGCACAGATACGCAGTATTTT. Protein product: CASSPPLGRSSGSTDTQYF.

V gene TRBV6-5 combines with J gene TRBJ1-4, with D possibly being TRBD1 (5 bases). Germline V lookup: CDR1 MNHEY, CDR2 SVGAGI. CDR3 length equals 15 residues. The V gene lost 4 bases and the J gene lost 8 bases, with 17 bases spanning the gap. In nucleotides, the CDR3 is TGTGCCAGCAGTTTGGGGGACTCGGGAGGAGAAAAACTGTTTTTT. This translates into CASSLGDSGGEKLFF.

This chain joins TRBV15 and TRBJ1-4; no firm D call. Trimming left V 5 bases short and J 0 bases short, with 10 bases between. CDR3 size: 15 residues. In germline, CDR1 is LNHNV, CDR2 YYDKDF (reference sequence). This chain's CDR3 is CATSRTSATNEKLFF. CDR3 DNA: TGTGCCACCAGCCGAACAAGTGCAACTAATGAAAAACTGTTTTTT.